A single TCR beta chain is shown here with its context. The source of the sample is a study of blood T cell repertoires in COVID-19. Whole-study context: Some COVID-19 samples were acute and others convalescent; all came from the United States, Italy and Spain.

Germline CDR1 and CDR2: MGHRA and YSYEKL. V was clipped by 6 bases and J by 0 bases, with 13 bases between them. The CDR3 covers 15 residues. Generated by immunoSEQ multiplex PCR, the TCRdb table keeps only in-frame clones and is missing some. The data contain approximately 150,000 clones, over 80% of them seen just once; the ten biggest clones take up about 1.7%. The sequencing sample was made of peripheral blood. The receptor comes from a woman between 50 and 59 years old with acute or convalescent COVID-19. The chain combines TRBV4-1 with TRBJ2-3; tentative D call: TRBD2 (6 bases). The CDR3 DNA sequence: TGCGCCAGCAGGGTGACGGGACTCAGCACAGATACGCAGTATTTT. Its protein product is CASRVTGLSTDTQYF.